Listed below are T cell receptor beta chains from one sample, sequenced in a study of CDR3 diversity in severe acne. TCRdb re-analysed the PCR reads in MiXCR, keeping a single row per CDR3 protein. The sample yields roughly 100,000 distinct CDR3 sequences, roughly half seen once. Sequencing was done on a sample of blood. Receptors were obtained from a male donor with acne. The CDR3 runs from the conserved cysteine through the conserved F or W. D genes are given only for firm matches. Part of the rows lack a size; the others show once, few, many or a class for expanded clones.

V	J	D	size	CDR3	DNA
TRBV6-6	TRBJ2-5	TRBD1	-	CASNSRDRAGETQYF	TGTGCCAGCAACTCCCGGGACAGGGCTGGGGAGACCCAGTACTTC
TRBV20-1	TRBJ1-6	-	-	CSAPGPDPRNSPLHF	TGCAGTGCCCCCGGCCCGGACCCGCGGAATTCACCCCTCCACTTT
TRBV24-1	TRBJ2-7	-	few	CATSDSTEQYF	TGTGCCACCAGTGATTCTACGGAGCAGTACTTC
TRBV7-9	TRBJ1-2	TRBD1	-	CASSLHSQGAFGYTF	TGTGCCAGCAGCTTGCACTCACAGGGGGCGTTCGGCTACACCTTC
TRBV7-9	TRBJ1-1	-	many	CASSSGLDTEAFF	TGTGCCAGCAGCTCAGGGCTTGACACTGAAGCTTTCTTT
TRBV29-1	TRBJ1-3	TRBD1	many	CSVGGQGKAGNTIYF	TGCAGCGTTGGGGGACAGGGCAAGGCTGGAAACACCATATATTTT
TRBV6-1	TRBJ1-5	-	-	CASSTSDGHNQPQHF	TGTGCCAGCAGTACCTCGGACGGGCACAATCAGCCCCAGCATTTT
TRBV7-2	TRBJ1-2	-	-	CASSSATPRNYGYTF	TGTGCCAGCAGCTCCGCGACACCGAGAAACTATGGCTACACCTTC
TRBV2	TRBJ2-7	-	few	CASSGGAPPCSYEQYF	TGTGCCAGCAGCGGGGGTGCACCTCCGTGCTCCTACGAGCAGTACTTC
TRBV25-1	TRBJ1-4	-	many	CASSLPSGTTNEKLFF	TGTGCCAGCAGCCTGCCCTCAGGGACAACTAATGAAAAACTGTTTTTT
TRBV7-2	TRBJ1-5	-	-	CASSLLRGFGNQPQHF	TGTGCCAGCAGCTTACTCAGGGGTTTTGGCAATCAGCCCCAGCATTTT
TRBV25-1	TRBJ2-5	-	-	CASSYRSGHETQYF	TGTGCCAGCAGCTACCGATCGGGGCATGAGACCCAGTACTTC
TRBV5-4	TRBJ1-1	-	few	CASSLRATEAFF	TGTGCCAGCAGCTTGCGCGCGACTGAAGCTTTCTTT
TRBV5-1	TRBJ2-1	TRBD2	-	CASSLGTSGEGEQFF	TGCGCCAGCAGCTTGGGGACTAGCGGGGAAGGTGAGCAGTTCTTC
TRBV9	TRBJ2-5	TRBD1	-	CASSPNLGQQETQYF	TGTGCCAGCAGCCCGAACCTGGGACAGCAAGAGACCCAGTACTTC
TRBV11-3	TRBJ2-5	TRBD1	-	CASSLDTGGGETQYF	TGTGCCAGCAGCTTAGATACAGGGGGCGGAGAGACCCAGTACTTC
TRBV4-2	TRBJ2-5	-	few	CASSRLRGETQYF	TGTGCCAGCAGCCGGCTTAGGGGAGAGACCCAGTACTTC
TRBV7-2	TRBJ1-6	TRBD1	-	CASSLTGAGDNSPLHF	TGTGCCAGCAGCTTAACAGGGGCCGGAGATAATTCACCCCTCCACTTT
TRBV7-9	TRBJ2-7	-	-	CASSLGRGKRSYEQYF	TGTGCCAGCAGCCTCGGTCGGGGCAAGCGATCCTACGAGCAGTACTTC
TRBV19	TRBJ2-5	-	many	CASSHRGAGETQYF	TGTGCCAGTAGTCACCGGGGCGCCGGGGAGACCCAGTACTTC
TRBV7-6	TRBJ2-5	-	many	CASRQGNQETQYF	TGTGCCAGCAGACAGGGCAACCAAGAGACCCAGTACTTC
TRBV29-1	TRBJ1-2	-	-	CSVSDSSYGYTF	TGCAGCGTTAGTGACAGCTCCTATGGCTACACCTTC
TRBV11-2	TRBJ1-4	-	-	CASSDDTTSEKLFF	TGTGCCAGCAGCGACGACACCACAAGTGAAAAACTGTTTTTT
TRBV4-1	TRBJ1-2	-	-	CASRSSRVTRYYGYTF	TGCGCCAGCAGATCCTCGAGGGTCACCAGATACTATGGCTACACCTTC
TRBV20-1	TRBJ2-2	-	-	CSALPSGESTGELFF	TGCAGTGCTCTCCCCTCAGGGGAGAGCACCGGGGAGCTGTTTTTT
TRBV29-1	TRBJ2-2	TRBD1	many	CSVEADRVGGELFF	TGCAGCGTTGAAGCCGACAGGGTCGGCGGGGAGCTGTTTTTT
TRBV7-6	TRBJ2-3	TRBD2	many	CASSPTIAGAPHTQYF	TGTGCCAGCAGCCCGACCATAGCGGGGGCTCCCCATACGCAGTATTTT
TRBV20-1	TRBJ2-1	TRBD2	-	CSESMGSGRMQFF	TGCAGTGAGTCTATGGGTAGCGGGAGGATGCAGTTCTTC
TRBV24-1	TRBJ2-3	TRBD2	many	CATRASGADTQYF	TGTGCCACCAGGGCAAGCGGGGCAGATACGCAGTATTTT
TRBV11-1	TRBJ2-7	-	-	CASIGRAGSSYEQYF	TGTGCCAGCATCGGGCGGGCGGGAAGCTCCTACGAGCAGTACTTC
TRBV7-9	TRBJ2-5	TRBD2	many	CASSFTSGAIETQYF	TGTGCCAGCAGCTTTACTAGCGGGGCCATAGAGACCCAGTACTTC
TRBV2	TRBJ2-1	TRBD2	-	CASSYSSLTSGRYNEQFF	TGTGCCAGCAGTTACTCGTCTCTAACCAGCGGGAGGTACAATGAGCAGTTCTTC
TRBV20-1	TRBJ1-5	-	-	CSARGGVGGRVGTGEPQHF	TGCAGTGCCAGAGGGGGGGTTGGCGGGAGGGTGGGCACCGGGGAGCCCCAGCATTTT
TRBV29-1	TRBJ2-7	TRBD2	-	CSVELAAGYEQYF	TGCAGCGTTGAACTAGCGGCGGGCTACGAGCAGTACTTC
TRBV19	TRBJ2-2	-	-	CASSAPSPDYTGELFF	TGTGCCAGTAGTGCGCCCTCACCGGACTACACCGGGGAGCTGTTTTTT
TRBV2	TRBJ1-5	-	-	CASSGTSGSGETQHF	TGTGCCAGCAGCGGGACTAGCGGGAGTGGAGAGACCCAGCATTTT
TRBV2	TRBJ1-1	TRBD1	-	CASIEGQGKVNTEAFF	TGTGCCAGCATTGAGGGACAGGGGAAGGTGAACACTGAAGCTTTCTTT
TRBV3-1	TRBJ1-6	-	-	CASSQLGRGGSPLHF	TGTGCCAGCAGCCAACTAGGCAGGGGAGGTTCACCCCTCCACTTT
TRBV28	TRBJ2-5	TRBD1	-	CASRPGTGLVETQYF	TGTGCCAGCAGACCCGGGACAGGGTTAGTGGAGACCCAGTACTTC